This T cell receptor beta chain was recorded in a study of shared clonotypes between healthy human individuals. The study's findings and limits: Naive CD4 clonotypes were shared across a handful of donors at around 5.4%. Naive subsets typically showed greater estimated richness than memory subsets.

The V segment lost 5 bases and the J segment 6 bases; nucleotides outside the gene matches: 9. In germline, CDR1 is SGHTA, CDR2 FQGNSA. The CDR3 totals 14 residues. The protocol was immunoSEQ multiplex PCR, while the TCRdb copy is restricted to in-frame clones and leaves out a portion. The data hold 2 million to 3 million clones, with 85% to 95% observed a single time. Turning to this clone: The antigen is unknown.

The study drew its donors from healthy HIV-negative adults without recent acute infections or vaccinations. Input material: naive CD4+ T cells sorted from blood. The subset was: CD45RA+ positively selected. This chain uses TRBV7-2 with TRBJ2-7; 8 bases match TRBD1. The sequence came from a man aged 18 to 35 in good health. The CDR3 DNA reads as TGTGCCAGCAGCCGGACAGGGTCTATCCTCGAGCAGTACTTC. Translation: CASSRTGSILEQYF.